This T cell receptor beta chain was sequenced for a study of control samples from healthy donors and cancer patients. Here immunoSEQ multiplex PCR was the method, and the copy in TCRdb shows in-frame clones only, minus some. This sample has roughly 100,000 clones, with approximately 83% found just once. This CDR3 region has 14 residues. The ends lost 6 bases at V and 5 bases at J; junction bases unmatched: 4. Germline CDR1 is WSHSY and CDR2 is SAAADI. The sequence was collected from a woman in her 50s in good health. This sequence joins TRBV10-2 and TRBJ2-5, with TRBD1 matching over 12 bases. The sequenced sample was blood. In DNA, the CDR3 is TGCGCCAGCAGAGCGGGACAGGGGGCTGAGACCCAGTACTTC. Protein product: CASRAGQGAETQYF.